This T cell receptor beta chain was identified in a study of long-term antiretroviral therapy in people with HIV. V lost 2 bases, J lost 1 base, and 9 bases lay in between. Per germline, CDR1 KGHSH and CDR2 LQKENI. CDR3 length: 15 residues. This was the immunoSEQ v3.0 assay at survey level. Measured with immunoSEQ multiplex PCR; TCRdb has only the in-frame clones, and not every one. The sample gives about 24,000 clones, 81% of which show up once; approximately 6.1% is in the top ten. This clone turned up a few times. V and J are TRBV18 and TRBJ1-3; D is possibly TRBD1 (6 bases). The starting material was unsorted PBMCs, obtained 4.4 years after starting antiretroviral therapy. The TCR comes from a young man with HIV. In DNA form, the CDR3 reads TGTGCCAGCTCACCAGGACAGCTGTCTGGAAACACCATATATTTT. It translates to CASSPGQLSGNTIYF.